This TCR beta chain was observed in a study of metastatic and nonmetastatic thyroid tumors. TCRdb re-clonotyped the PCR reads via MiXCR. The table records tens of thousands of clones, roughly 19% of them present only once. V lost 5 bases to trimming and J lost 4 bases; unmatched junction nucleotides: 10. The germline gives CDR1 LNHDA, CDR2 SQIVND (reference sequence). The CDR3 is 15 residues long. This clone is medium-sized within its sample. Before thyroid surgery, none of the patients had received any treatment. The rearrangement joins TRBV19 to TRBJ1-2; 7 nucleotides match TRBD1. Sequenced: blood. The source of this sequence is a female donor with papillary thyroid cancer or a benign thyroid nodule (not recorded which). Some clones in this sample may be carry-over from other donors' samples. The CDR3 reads CASSFPTGQFYGYTF. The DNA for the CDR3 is TGTGCCAGTAGTTTCCCGACAGGGCAATTCTATGGCTACACCTTC.